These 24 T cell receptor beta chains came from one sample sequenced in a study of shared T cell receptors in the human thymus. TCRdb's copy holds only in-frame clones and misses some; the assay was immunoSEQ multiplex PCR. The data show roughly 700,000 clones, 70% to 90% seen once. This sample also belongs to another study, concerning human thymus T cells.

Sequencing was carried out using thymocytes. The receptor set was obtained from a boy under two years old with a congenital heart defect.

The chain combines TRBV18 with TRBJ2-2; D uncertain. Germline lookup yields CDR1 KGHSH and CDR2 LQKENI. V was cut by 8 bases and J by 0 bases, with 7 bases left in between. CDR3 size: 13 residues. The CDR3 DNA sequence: TGTGCCAGCCCGGGTGCGAACACCGGGGAGCTGTTTTTT. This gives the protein CASPGANTGELFF.

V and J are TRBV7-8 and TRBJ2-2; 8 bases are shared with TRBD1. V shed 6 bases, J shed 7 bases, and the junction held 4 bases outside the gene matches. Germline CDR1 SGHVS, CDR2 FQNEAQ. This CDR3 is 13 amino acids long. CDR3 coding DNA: TGTGCCAGCAGGGACAGGGCTGTCGGGGAGCTGTTTTTT. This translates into CASRDRAVGELFF.

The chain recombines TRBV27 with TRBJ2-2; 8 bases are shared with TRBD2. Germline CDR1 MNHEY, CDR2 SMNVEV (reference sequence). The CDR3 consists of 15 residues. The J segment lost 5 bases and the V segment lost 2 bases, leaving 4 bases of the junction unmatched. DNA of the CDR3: TGTGCCAGCAGTTTAAGGGCTAGCGGGACCGGGGAGCTGTTTTTT. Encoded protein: CASSLRASGTGELFF.

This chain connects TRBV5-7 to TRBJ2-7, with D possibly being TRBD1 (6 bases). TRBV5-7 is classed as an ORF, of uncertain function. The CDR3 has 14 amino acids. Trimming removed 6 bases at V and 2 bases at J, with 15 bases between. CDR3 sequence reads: CASIHPGTPYEQYF. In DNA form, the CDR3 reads TGTGCCAGCATCCACCCCGGGACACCCTACGAGCAGTACTTC.

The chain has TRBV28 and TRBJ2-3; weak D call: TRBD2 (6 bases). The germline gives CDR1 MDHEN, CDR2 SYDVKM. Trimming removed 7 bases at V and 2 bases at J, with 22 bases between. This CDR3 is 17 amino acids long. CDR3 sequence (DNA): TGTGCCAGCACCCCCTCGTCGCTAGCGCATTACACAGATACGCAGTATTTT. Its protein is CASTPSSLAHYTDTQYF.

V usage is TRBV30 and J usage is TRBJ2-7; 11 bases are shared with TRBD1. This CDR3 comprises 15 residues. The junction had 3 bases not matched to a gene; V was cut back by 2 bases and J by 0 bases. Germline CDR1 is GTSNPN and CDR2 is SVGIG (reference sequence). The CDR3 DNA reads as TGTGCCTGGAGTATAGGGACAGGGGGCTCCTACGAGCAGTACTTC. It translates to CAWSIGTGGSYEQYF. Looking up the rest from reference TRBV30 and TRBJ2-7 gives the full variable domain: SQTIHQWPATLVQPVGSPLSLECTVEGTSNPNLYWYRQAAGRGLQLLFYSVGIGQISSEVPQNLSASRPQDRQFILSSKKLLLSDSGFYLCAWSIGTGGSYEQYFGPGTRLTVT.

The chain's CDR3 is CASRPGLAGYNEQFF. The CDR3 DNA is TGTGCCAGTAGACCTGGACTAGCGGGATACAATGAGCAGTTCTTC. The chain combines TRBV9 with TRBJ2-1, with TRBD2 matching over 12 bases. The CDR3 spans 15 residues. CDR1 and CDR2 (germline): SGDLS, YYNGEE. The ends lost 8 bases at V and 4 bases at J; junction bases unmatched: 7.

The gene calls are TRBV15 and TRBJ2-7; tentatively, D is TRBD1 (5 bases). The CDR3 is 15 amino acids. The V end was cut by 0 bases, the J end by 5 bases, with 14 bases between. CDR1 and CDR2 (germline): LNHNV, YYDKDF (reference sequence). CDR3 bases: TGTGCCACCAGCAGAGATCTCCAGGGTGGGAACGAGCAGTACTTC. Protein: CATSRDLQGGNEQYF.

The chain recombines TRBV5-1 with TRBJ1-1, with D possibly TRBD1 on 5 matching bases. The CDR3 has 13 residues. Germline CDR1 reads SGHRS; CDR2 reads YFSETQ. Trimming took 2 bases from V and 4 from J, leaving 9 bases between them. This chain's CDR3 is CASSLLGGTEAFF. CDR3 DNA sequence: TGCGCCAGCAGCTTACTCGGGGGCACTGAAGCTTTCTTT.

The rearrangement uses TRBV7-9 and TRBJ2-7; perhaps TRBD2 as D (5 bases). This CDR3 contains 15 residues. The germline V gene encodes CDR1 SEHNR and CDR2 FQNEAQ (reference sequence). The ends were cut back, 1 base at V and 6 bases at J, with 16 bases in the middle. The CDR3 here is CASSLGGRPSSEQYF. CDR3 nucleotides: TGTGCCAGCAGCTTAGGAGGGAGACCCTCCAGCGAGCAGTACTTC.

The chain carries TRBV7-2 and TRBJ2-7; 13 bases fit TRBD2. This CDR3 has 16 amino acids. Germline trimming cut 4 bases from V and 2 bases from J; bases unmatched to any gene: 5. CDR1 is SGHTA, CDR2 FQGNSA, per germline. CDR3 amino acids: CASSSTSGRYPYEQYF. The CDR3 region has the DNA TGTGCCAGCAGCTCGACTAGCGGGAGGTACCCCTACGAGCAGTACTTC.

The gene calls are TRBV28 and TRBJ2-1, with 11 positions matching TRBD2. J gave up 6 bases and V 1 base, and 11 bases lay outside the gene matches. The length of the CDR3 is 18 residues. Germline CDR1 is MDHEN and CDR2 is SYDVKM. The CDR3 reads CASSLSGLAGGPFNEQFF. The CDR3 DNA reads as TGTGCCAGCAGTTTATCGGGCTTAGCGGGAGGGCCTTTCAATGAGCAGTTCTTC.

CDR3 in amino acids: CASSGQGYGYTF. CDR3 sequence (DNA): TGTGCCAGCAGCGGACAGGGCTATGGCTACACCTTC. The J gene is TRBJ1-2, the V gene TRBV6-5; 8 bases are a match to TRBD1. The CDR3 extends over 12 amino acids. V shed 6 bases, J shed 4 bases, and the junction held 1 base outside the gene matches. Germline V gives CDR1 MNHEY, CDR2 SVGAGI.

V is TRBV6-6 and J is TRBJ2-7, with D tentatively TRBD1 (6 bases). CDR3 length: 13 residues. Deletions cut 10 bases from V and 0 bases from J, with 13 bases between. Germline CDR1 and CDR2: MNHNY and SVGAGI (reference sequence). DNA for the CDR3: TGTGCCAACGCCCGGGACAACTCCTACGAGCAGTACTTC. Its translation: CANARDNSYEQYF.

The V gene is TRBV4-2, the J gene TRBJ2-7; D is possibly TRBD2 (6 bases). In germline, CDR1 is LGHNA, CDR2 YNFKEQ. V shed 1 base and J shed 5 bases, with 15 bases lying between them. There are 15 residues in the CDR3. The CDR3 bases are TGTGCCAGCAGCCAAGGGGAGGCCAGCCTTAACGAGCAGTACTTC. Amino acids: CASSQGEASLNEQYF.

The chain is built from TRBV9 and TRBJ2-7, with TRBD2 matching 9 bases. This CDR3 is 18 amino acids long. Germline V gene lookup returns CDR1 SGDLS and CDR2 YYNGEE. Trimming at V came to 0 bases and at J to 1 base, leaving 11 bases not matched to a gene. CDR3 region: CASSVGPSGTKLSYEQYF. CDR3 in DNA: TGTGCCAGCAGCGTAGGGCCTAGCGGGACCAAACTTTCCTACGAGCAGTACTTC. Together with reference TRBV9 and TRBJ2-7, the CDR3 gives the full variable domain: DSGVTQTPKHLITATGQRVTLRCSPRSGDLSVYWYQQSLDQGLQFLIQYYNGEERAKGNILERFSAQQFPDLHSELNLSSLELGDSALYFCASSVGPSGTKLSYEQYFGPGTRLTVT.

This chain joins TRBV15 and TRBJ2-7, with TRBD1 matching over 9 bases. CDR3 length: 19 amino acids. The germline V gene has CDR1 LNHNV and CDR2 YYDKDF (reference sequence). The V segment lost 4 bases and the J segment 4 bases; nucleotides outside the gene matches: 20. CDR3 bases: TGTGCCACCAGCACTCCCGGGGACAGGGCACCAAACCAAAGATACGAGCAGTACTTC. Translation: CATSTPGDRAPNQRYEQYF.

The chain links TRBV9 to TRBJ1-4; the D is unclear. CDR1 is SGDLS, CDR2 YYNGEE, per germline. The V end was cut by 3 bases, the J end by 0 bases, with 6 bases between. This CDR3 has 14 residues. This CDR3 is CASSGEPTNEKLFF. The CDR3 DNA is TGTGCCAGCAGCGGGGAGCCAACTAATGAAAAACTGTTTTTT.

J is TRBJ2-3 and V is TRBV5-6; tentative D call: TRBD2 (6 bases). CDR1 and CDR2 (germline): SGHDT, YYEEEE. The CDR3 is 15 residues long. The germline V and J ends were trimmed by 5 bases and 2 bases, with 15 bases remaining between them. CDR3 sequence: CASRLRAGSTDTQYF. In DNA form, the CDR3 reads TGTGCCAGCAGATTACGGGCGGGGTCCACAGATACGCAGTATTTT.

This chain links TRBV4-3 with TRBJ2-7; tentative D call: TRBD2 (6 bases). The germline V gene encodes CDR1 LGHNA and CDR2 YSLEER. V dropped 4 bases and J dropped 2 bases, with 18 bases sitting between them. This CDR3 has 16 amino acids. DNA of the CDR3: TGCGCCAGCAGCCTTCTGACTAGGGACGGAACCTACGAGCAGTACTTC. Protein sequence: CASSLLTRDGTYEQYF.

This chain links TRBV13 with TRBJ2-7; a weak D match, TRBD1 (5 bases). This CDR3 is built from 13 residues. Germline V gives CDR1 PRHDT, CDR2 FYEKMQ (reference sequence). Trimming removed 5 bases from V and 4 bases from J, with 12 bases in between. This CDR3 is CASSVNRRYEQYF. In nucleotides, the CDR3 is TGTGCCAGCAGCGTCAACAGGCGTTACGAGCAGTACTTC. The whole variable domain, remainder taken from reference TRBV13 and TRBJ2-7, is AAGVIQSPRHLIKEKRETATLKCYPIPRHDTVYWYQQGPGQDPQFLISFYEKMQSDKGSIPDRFSAQQFSDYHSELNMSSLELGDSALYFCASSVNRRYEQYFGPGTRLTVT.

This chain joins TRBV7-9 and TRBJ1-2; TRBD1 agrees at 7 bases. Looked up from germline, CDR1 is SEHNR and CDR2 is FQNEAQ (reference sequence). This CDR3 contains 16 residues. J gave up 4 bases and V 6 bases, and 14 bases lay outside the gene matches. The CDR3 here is CASSWLGTGAIYGYTF. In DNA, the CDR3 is TGTGCCAGCAGTTGGCTCGGTACAGGGGCCATCTATGGCTACACCTTC. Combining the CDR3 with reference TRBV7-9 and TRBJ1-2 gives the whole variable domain DTGVSQNPRHKITKRGQNVTFRCDPISEHNRLYWYRQTLGQGPEFLTYFQNEAQLEKSRLLSDRFSAERPKGSFSTLEIQRTEQGDSAMYLCASSWLGTGAIYGYTFGSGTRLTVV.

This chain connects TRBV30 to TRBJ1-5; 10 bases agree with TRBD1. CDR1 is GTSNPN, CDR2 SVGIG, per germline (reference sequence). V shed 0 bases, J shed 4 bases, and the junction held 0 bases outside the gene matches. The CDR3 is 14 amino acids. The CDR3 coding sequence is TGTGCCTGGAGTGTGGGACAGGGGAATCAGCCCCAGCATTTT. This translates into CAWSVGQGNQPQHF.

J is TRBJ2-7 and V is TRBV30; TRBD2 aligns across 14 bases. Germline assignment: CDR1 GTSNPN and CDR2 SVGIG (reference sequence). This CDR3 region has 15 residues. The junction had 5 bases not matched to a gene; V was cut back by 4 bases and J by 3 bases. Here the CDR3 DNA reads TGTGCCTGGACTCGGACTAGCGGGAGGTTCTACGAGCAGTACTTC. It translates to CAWTRTSGRFYEQYF.